Below are 8 T cell receptor beta chains sequenced from a single sample in a study of response to subunit inactivated influenza vaccine. Via MiXCR, TCRdb re-called the RT-PCR reads, giving one row per CDR3 protein. The data contain more than 500,000 distinct CDR3 sequences, around 10% of them singletons. These same data were also listed under a study on T cells expressing NK-cell markers. As that report states: With UMIs, 5'RACE template switching was used to make TCR beta cDNA.

Source: PBMCs from blood, taken on the day of vaccination. These receptors all stem from a man in his fifties or sixties who received an inactivated influenza vaccine.

This clonotype was seen only once. For the CDR3, the DNA is TGTGCCAGCAGTCCGCGGACTACCCTGAATGAGCAGTTCTTC. It yields the protein CASSPRTTLNEQFF. The chain joins TRBV12-3 or TRBV12-4 to TRBJ2-1; tentatively, D is TRBD2 (6 bases). The V end was cut by 5 bases, the J end by 7 bases, with 15 bases between. The CDR3 extends over 14 amino acids.

This clonotype was seen only a few times. V and J are TRBV7-9 and TRBJ2-3, with 8 bases fitting TRBD2. Germline trimming cut 4 bases from V and 2 bases from J; bases unmatched to any gene: 11. The CDR3 runs to 17 residues. Germline assignment: CDR1 SEHNR and CDR2 FQNEAQ (reference sequence). CDR3 bases: TGTGCCAGCAGCTCCCGGCCGATAGCGGGGTCCACAGATACGCAGTATTTT. It is translated as CASSSRPIAGSTDTQYF. The full variable domain, completed using reference TRBV7-9 and TRBJ2-3, is DTGVSQNPRHKITKRGQNVTFRCDPISEHNRLYWYRQTLGQGPEFLTYFQNEAQLEKSRLLSDRFSAERPKGSFSTLEIQRTEQGDSAMYLCASSSRPIAGSTDTQYFGPGTRLTVL.

In the case of this clonotype: Sequence at one end of the junction differs from germline and may be a read error. This chain joins TRBV6-2 or TRBV6-3 and TRBJ1-1, with D possibly matching TRBD1 (5 bases). Germline CDR1 is MNHEY and CDR2 is SVGEGT. CDR3 size: 13 residues. CDR3 bases: TGTGCCAGCAGCGGGATGGGGGTAACTGAAGCTTCCTTT. Translating gives CASSGMGVTEASF.

CDR3 region: CSAGLAGFRQETQYF. The CDR3 nucleotides read TGCAGCGCGGGGCTAGCGGGATTCCGGCAAGAGACCCAGTACTTC. The chain is built from TRBV29-1 and TRBJ2-5, with 9 bases lining up with TRBD2. The J segment lost 2 bases and the V segment lost 7 bases, leaving 11 bases of the junction unmatched. Germline-derived CDR1 and CDR2 are SQVTM and ANQGSEA. The CDR3 covers 15 residues.

The chain recombines TRBV24-1 with TRBJ1-2; D call uncertain. V dropped 4 bases and J dropped 2 bases, with 10 bases sitting between them. This CDR3 region has 14 residues. The germline V gene has CDR1 KGHDR and CDR2 SFDVKD. Here the CDR3 reads CATSEGRGNYGYTF. CDR3 coding DNA: TGTGCCACCAGTGAAGGACGGGGAAACTATGGCTACACCTTC.

This clonotype was detected many times. V and J are TRBV7-9 and TRBJ2-3; D gene ambiguous. Trimming pared 5 bases from V and 1 base from J, leaving 7 bases between. The CDR3 consists of 13 residues. Per the germline V gene, CDR1 is SEHNR and CDR2 is FQNEAQ (reference sequence). The CDR3 DNA is TGTGCCAGCAGCCAGCCCGGCACAGATACGCAGTATTTT. Amino acids: CASSQPGTDTQYF.

This chain joins TRBV5-5 and TRBJ2-5; the D is unclear. CDR3 length equals 15 residues. Germline V gene sequence: CDR1 SGHKS, CDR2 YYEKEE (reference sequence). Trimming stripped 2 bases from V and 2 bases from J, with 13 bases between. The CDR3 nucleotides read TGTGCCAGCAGCTTTGCCAGGCCACTTCAAGAGACCCAGTACTTC. Translating it yields CASSFARPLQETQYF. The variable domain in full, completed from reference TRBV5-5 and TRBJ2-5, reads DAGVTQSPTHLIKTRGQQVTLRCSPISGHKSVSWYQQVLGQGPQFIFQYYEKEERGRGNFPDRFSARQFPNYSSELNVNALLLGDSALYLCASSFARPLQETQYFGPGTRLLVL.

The gene calls are TRBV7-2 and TRBJ1-2; D may be TRBD1 (5 bases). V was pared by 1 base and J by 8 bases, with 11 bases between. Germline V gene sequence: CDR1 SGHTA, CDR2 FQGNSA. The CDR3 length is 13 residues. CDR3 in DNA: TGTGCCAGCAGCTTAGGCAGGGTGAAGGGCTACACCTTC. It encodes CASSLGRVKGYTF.